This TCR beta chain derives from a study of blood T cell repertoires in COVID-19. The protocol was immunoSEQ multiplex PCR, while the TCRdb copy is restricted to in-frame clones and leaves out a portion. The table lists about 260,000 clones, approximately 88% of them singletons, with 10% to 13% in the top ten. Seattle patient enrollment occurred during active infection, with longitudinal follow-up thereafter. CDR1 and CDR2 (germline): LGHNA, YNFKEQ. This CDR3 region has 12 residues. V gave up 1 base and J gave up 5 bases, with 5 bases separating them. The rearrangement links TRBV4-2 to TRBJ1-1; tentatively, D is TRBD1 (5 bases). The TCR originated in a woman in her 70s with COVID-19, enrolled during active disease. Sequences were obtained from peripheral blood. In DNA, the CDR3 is TGTGCCAGCAGCCAAGGGACAACTGAAGCTTTCTTT. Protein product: CASSQGTTEAFF.